What follows is one T cell receptor (beta chain) and its context. The data belong to a study of blood T cell repertoires in COVID-19. In the study overall: Researchers got acute and convalescent COVID-19 samples from the United States, Italy and Spain. PBMCs, B-cell-depleted T cells, or T cells provided the cDNA or gDNA that made up the material.

In the original analysis: Using reference gene primer amplification, nucleated cell counts were estimated. Measured with immunoSEQ multiplex PCR; TCRdb has only the in-frame clones, and not every one. V, J and clone size are taken as reported in that table, and D and trimming were inferred from the DNA itself. The data hold some 120,000 clones, with roughly 85% observed a single time. Material for sequencing was peripheral blood. This clonotype originated in a man aged 35 to 55 with acute or convalescent COVID-19.

The DNA of the CDR3 is TGTGCCTGGAGGGTACTCAACAGGAGTACCTTC. Amino acids: CAWRVLNRSTF. The chain carries TRBV30 and TRBJ1-2; D possibly corresponds to TRBD1 (5 bases). V gave up 3 bases and J gave up 14 bases, with 16 bases separating them. This CDR3 region has 11 residues. Germline loops: CDR1 GTSNPN, CDR2 SVGIG (reference sequence).